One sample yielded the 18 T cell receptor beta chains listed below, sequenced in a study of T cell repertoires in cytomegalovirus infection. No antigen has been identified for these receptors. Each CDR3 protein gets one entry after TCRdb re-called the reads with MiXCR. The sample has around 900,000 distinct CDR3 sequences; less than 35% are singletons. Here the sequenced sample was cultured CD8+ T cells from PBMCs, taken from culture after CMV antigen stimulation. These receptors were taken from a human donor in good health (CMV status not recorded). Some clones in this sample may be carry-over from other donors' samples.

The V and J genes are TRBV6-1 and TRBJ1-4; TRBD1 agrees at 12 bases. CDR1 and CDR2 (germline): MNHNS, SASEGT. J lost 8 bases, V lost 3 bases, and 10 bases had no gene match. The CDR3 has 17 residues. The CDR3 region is CASSDWGTGGVREKLFF. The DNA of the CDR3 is TGTGCCAGCAGTGATTGGGGGACAGGGGGCGTTCGGGAAAAACTGTTTTTT.

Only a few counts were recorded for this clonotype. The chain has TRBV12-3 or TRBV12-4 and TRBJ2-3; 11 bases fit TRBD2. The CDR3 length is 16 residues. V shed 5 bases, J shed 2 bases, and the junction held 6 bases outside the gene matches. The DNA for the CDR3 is TGTGCCAGCAGTGAGCGACTAGCGGGGCCCACAGATACGCAGTATTTT. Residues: CASSERLAGPTDTQYF.

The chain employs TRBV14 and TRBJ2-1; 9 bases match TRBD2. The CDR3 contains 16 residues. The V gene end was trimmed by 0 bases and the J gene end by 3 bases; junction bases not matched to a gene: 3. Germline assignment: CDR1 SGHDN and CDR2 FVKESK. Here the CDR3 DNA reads TGTGCCAGCAGCCAAGATGTAGCGGGGGTCTACAATGAGCAGTTCTTC. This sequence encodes CASSQDVAGVYNEQFF.

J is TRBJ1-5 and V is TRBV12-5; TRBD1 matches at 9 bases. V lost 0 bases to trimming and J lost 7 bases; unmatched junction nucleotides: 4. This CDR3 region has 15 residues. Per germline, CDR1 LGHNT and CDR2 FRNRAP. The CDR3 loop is CASGLVRQGDQPQHF. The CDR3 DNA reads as TGTGCTAGTGGTTTGGTACGACAGGGGGACCAGCCCCAGCATTTT.

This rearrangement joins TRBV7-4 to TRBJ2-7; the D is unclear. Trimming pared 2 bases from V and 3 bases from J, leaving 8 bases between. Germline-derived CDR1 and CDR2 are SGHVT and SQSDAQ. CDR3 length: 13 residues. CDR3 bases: TGTGCCAGCAGCTTAAGGGAATTCTACGAGCAGTACTTC. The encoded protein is CASSLREFYEQYF.

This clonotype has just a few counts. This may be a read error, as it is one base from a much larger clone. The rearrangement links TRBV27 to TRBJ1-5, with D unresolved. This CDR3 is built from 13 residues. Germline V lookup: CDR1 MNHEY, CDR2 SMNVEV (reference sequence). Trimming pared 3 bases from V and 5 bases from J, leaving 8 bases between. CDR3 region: CASSFGPYQPQHF. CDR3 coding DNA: TGTGCCAGCAGTTTCGGGCCCTATCAGCCCCAGCATTTT.

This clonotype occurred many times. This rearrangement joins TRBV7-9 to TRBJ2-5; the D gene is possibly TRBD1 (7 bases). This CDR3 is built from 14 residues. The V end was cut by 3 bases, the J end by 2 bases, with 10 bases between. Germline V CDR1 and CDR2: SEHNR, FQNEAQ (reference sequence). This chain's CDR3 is CASSFPGGQETQYF. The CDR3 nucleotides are TGTGCCAGCAGCTTCCCAGGGGGGCAAGAGACCCAGTACTTC.

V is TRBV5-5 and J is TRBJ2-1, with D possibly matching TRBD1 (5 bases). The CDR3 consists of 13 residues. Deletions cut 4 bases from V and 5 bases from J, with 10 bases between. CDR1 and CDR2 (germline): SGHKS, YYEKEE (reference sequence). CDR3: CASSRQSHNEQFF. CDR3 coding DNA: TGTGCCAGCAGCCGACAGAGTCACAATGAGCAGTTCTTC.

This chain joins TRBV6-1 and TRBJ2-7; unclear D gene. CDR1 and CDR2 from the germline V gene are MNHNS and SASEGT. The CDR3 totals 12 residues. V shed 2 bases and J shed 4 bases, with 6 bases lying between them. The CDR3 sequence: CASSEWGYEQYV. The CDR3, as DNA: TGTGCCAGCAGTGAATGGGGATACGAGCAGTACGTC.

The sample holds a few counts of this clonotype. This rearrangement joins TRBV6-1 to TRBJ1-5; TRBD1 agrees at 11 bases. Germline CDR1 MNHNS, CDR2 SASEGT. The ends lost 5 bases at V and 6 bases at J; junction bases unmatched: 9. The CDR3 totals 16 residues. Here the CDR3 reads CASSQRTGGFGQPQHF. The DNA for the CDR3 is TGTGCCAGCAGTCAAAGGACAGGGGGCTTCGGTCAGCCCCAGCATTTT.

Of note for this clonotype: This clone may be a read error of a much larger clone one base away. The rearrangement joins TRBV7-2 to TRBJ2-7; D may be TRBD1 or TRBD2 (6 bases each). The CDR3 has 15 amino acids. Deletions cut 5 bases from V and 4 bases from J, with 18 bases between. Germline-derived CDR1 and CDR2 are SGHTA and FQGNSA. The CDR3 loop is CASSPLARGGYEQYV. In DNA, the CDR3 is TGTGCCAGCAGCCCCCTAGCTAGAGGGGGGTACGAGCAGTACGTC.

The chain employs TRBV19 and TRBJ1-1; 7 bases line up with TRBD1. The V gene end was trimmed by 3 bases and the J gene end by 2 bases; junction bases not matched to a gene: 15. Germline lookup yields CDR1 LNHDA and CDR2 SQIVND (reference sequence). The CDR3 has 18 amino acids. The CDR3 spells CASSISRDRDYFNTEAFF. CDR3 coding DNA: TGTGCCAGTAGTATTTCGCGGGACAGAGATTATTTTAACACTGAAGCTTTCTTT.

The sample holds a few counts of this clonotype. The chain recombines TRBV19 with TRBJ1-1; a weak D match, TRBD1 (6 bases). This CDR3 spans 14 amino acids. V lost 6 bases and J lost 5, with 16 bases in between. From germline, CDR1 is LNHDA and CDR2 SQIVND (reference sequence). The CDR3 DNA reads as TGTGCCAGTAGGAGGGACATCGCAGGAACTGAAGCTTTCTTT. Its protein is CASRRDIAGTEAFF.

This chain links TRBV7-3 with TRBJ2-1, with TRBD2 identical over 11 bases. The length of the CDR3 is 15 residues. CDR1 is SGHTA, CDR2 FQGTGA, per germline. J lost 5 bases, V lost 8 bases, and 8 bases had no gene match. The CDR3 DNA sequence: TGTGCCAGCGGACCACTAGCGGGGGCCCACAATGAGCAGTTCTTC. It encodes CASGPLAGAHNEQFF.

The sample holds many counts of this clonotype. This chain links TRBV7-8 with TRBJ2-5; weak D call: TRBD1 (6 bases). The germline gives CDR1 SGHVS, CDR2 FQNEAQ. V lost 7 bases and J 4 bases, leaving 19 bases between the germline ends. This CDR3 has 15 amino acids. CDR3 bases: TGTGCCAGCACCGTTAAAGCAGGGGCCCCAGAGACCCAGTACTTC. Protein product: CASTVKAGAPETQYF.

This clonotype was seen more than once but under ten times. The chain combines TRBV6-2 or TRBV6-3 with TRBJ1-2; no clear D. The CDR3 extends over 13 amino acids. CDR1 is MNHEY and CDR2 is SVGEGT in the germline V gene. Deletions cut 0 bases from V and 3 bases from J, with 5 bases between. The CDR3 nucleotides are TGTGCCAGCAGTTACTCTGGACACTATGGCTACACCTTC. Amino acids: CASSYSGHYGYTF.

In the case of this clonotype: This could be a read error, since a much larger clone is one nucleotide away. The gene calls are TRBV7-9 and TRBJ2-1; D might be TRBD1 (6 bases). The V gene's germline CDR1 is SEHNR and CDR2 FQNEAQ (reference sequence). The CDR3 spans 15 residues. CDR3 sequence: CANSTRDTSYNEQFF. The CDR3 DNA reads TGTGCTAACAGCACCCGGGACACCTCCTACAATGAGCAGTTCTTC. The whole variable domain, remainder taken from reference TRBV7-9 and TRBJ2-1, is DTGVSQNPRHKITKRGQNVTFRCDPISEHNRLYWYRQTLGQGPEFLTYFQNEAQLEKSRLLSDRFSAERPKGSFSTLEIQRTEQGDSAMYLCANSTRDTSYNEQFFGPGTRLTVL.

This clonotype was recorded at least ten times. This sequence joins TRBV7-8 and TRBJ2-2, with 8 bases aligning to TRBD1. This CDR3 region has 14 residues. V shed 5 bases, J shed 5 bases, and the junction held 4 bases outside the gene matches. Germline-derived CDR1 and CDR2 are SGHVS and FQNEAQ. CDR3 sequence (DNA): TGTGCCAGCAGCCGGACAGGGCGAACCGGGGAGCTGTTTTTT. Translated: CASSRTGRTGELFF.